Below, one T cell receptor (beta chain) is given with its context. In the same sample, other DNA sequences code for this CDR3. The protocol was immunoSEQ multiplex PCR, while the TCRdb copy is restricted to in-frame clones and leaves out a portion. Here the sample spans approximately 110,000 clones, around 84% being singletons. The sample is drawn from a study of T cell responses to AZD1222 COVID-19 vaccine. Germline CDR1 is GTSNPN and CDR2 is SVGIG (reference sequence). CDR3 size: 13 residues. V dropped 3 bases and J dropped 3; count of bases not matched to a gene: 2. The sample consisted of peripheral blood, taken on day 0 of AZD1222 vaccination. This clonotype originated in an adult in good health. The rearrangement uses TRBV30 and TRBJ1-5, with 7 bases identical to TRBD1. CDR3 nucleotides: TGTGCCTGGAGCGGGACAGACAATCAGCCCCAGCATTTT. This translates into CAWSGTDNQPQHF.